One and the same sample provided the 24 T cell receptor beta chains below, sequenced in a study of blood T cell repertoires in COVID-19. TCRdb keeps only in-frame clones here, not all; method: immunoSEQ multiplex PCR. The repertoire holds roughly 250,000 clones, 80% to 90% seen once, with roughly 3% in the top ten. Sequenced input: PBMCs or T cells enriched from blood (not recorded which). The receptors were sampled from a middle-aged woman who had been exposed to COVID-19.

The rearrangement joins TRBV6-5 to TRBJ2-1; 12 bases map to TRBD2. CDR1 is MNHEY and CDR2 is SVGAGI in the germline V gene. Trimming cost V 6 bases and J 6 bases; bases outside gene matches: 6. This CDR3 spans 15 amino acids. This CDR3 reads CASRGPGLAGNEQFF. The CDR3 region has the DNA TGTGCCAGCAGGGGCCCGGGACTAGCGGGCAATGAGCAGTTCTTC.

This chain uses TRBV6-5 with TRBJ1-5, with D unclear. Per the germline V gene, CDR1 is MNHEY and CDR2 is SVGAGI. Trimming left V 6 bases short and J 5 bases short, with 8 bases between. The CDR3 length is 12 residues. CDR3 protein: CASRESHQPQHF. CDR3 sequence (DNA): TGTGCCAGCAGGGAGAGTCATCAGCCCCAGCATTTT.

The V and J genes are TRBV9 and TRBJ2-1; 9 bases are a match to TRBD2. Per germline, CDR1 SGDLS and CDR2 YYNGEE. CDR3 size: 15 residues. Germline trimming cut 3 bases from V and 5 bases from J; bases unmatched to any gene: 6. CDR3 nucleotides: TGTGCCAGCAGCGGTAGCGGGAGTAAACACAATGAGCAGTTCTTC. Translating it yields CASSGSGSKHNEQFF.

This chain uses TRBV11-3 with TRBJ2-1, with 8 nucleotides matching TRBD2. The CDR3 is made up of 19 amino acids. The ends lost 0 bases at V and 0 bases at J; junction bases unmatched: 10. Germline V gene sequence: CDR1 SGHNT, CDR2 YENEEA. DNA of the CDR3: TGTGCCAGCAGCTTAGATAACGCGGGAGGTCACCACTCCTACAATGAGCAGTTCTTC. The encoded protein is CASSLDNAGGHHSYNEQFF.

The chain employs TRBV4-3 and TRBJ2-5; D unresolved. Germline V gene lookup returns CDR1 LGHNA and CDR2 YSLEER. The length of the CDR3 is 15 residues. V was trimmed by 4 bases and J by 3 bases, leaving 15 bases between them. The CDR3 spells CASSLAIAVEETQYF. Here the CDR3 DNA reads TGCGCCAGCAGCCTTGCAATAGCAGTAGAAGAGACCCAGTACTTC.

The CDR3 region is CASSTPGTSTDTQYF. Here the CDR3 DNA reads TGTGCCAGTAGTACCCCAGGGACTAGCACAGATACGCAGTATTTT. V gene TRBV19 combines with J gene TRBJ2-3, with a weak D call TRBD2 (6 bases). The germline V and J ends were trimmed by 4 bases and 0 bases, with 11 bases remaining between them. This CDR3 spans 15 amino acids. CDR1 and CDR2 from the germline V gene are LNHDA and SQIVND (reference sequence).

The rearrangement uses TRBV6-5 and TRBJ2-7; 8 bases map to TRBD2. The V gene's germline CDR1 is MNHEY and CDR2 SVGAGI. The length of the CDR3 is 13 residues. V was clipped by 5 bases and J by 3 bases; unmatched bases: 3. In DNA, the CDR3 is TGTGCCAGCAGTAAGACTAGCGACTACGAGCAGTACGTC. This gives the protein CASSKTSDYEQYV.

The V and J genes are TRBV5-6 and TRBJ2-5; 9 bases align to TRBD1. The germline V gene has CDR1 SGHDT and CDR2 YYEEEE. Unmatched junction bases numbered 16, after V lost 0 bases and J lost 4 bases. This CDR3 is 19 amino acids long. This CDR3 is CASSLVQGARSIEGETQYF. Here the CDR3 DNA reads TGTGCCAGCAGCTTGGTACAGGGGGCCAGAAGCATAGAGGGAGAGACCCAGTACTTC.

A word on this clone: Other DNA variants within this sample encode the same CDR3. This chain links TRBV14 with TRBJ1-4; D remains unclear. Between the trimmed V and J ends, which lost 4 bases and 2 bases, there was a span of 5 bases. CDR1 is SGHDN, CDR2 FVKESK, per germline. The CDR3 length is 13 residues. DNA of the CDR3: TGTGCCAGCAGCCCCGGGACTAATGAAAAACTGTTTTTT. Its protein is CASSPGTNEKLFF.

This chain joins TRBV4-3 and TRBJ2-4; 11 nucleotides align to TRBD2. CDR3 length: 18 residues. V lost 1 base, J lost 8 bases, and 13 bases stayed unmatched. The germline V gene encodes CDR1 LGHNA and CDR2 YSLEER. The CDR3 DNA is TGCGCCAGCAGCCAAGGTACCGGGACTAGCGGCTCGGGGTACATTCAGTACTTC. Its protein is CASSQGTGTSGSGYIQYF.

The gene calls are TRBV6-1 and TRBJ1-6; TRBD1 aligns across 7 bases. The CDR3 loop spans 18 amino acids. The germline CDR1 and CDR2 sequences are MNHNS and SASEGT. Trimming took 2 bases from V and 2 from J; bases not matched to a gene: 9. The CDR3 sequence: CASSELQGSAPYNSPLHF. The CDR3 DNA is TGTGCCAGCAGTGAATTACAGGGGTCAGCTCCCTATAATTCACCCCTCCACTTT.

The sample holds a few counts of this clone. The genes are TRBV28 and TRBJ1-6, with 10 bases lining up with TRBD1. Trimming at V came to 10 bases and at J to 0 bases, leaving 9 bases not matched to a gene. CDR3 length equals 17 residues. CDR1 MDHEN and CDR2 SYDVKM come from the germline V gene. CDR3 sequence (DNA): TGTGCCATCGCCTTAGGGACAGGGGACTCCTATAATTCACCCCTCCACTTT. Protein product: CAIALGTGDSYNSPLHF.

In its sample, this clone was seen once. This chain connects TRBV4-3 to TRBJ2-1, with 9 positions matching TRBD2. The CDR3 is 18 residues long. Per the germline V gene, CDR1 is LGHNA and CDR2 is YSLEER. The ends lost 0 bases at V and 5 bases at J; junction bases unmatched: 11. DNA of the CDR3: TGCGCCAGCAGCCAAGATCGAATACGGCTAGCGGGAAACAATGAGCAGTTCTTC. Translated, it gives CASSQDRIRLAGNNEQFF.

The rearrangement uses TRBV19 and TRBJ2-1, with 7 positions matching TRBD1. The V and J ends lost 7 bases and 0 bases, in that order; junction bases with no gene match: 6. The length of the CDR3 is 15 residues. CDR1 is LNHDA, CDR2 SQIVND, per germline (reference sequence). CDR3 sequence: CASNQGVRSYNEQFF. CDR3 DNA sequence: TGTGCCAGTAACCAGGGGGTCCGCTCCTACAATGAGCAGTTCTTC.

The chain couples TRBV4-2 to TRBJ2-7; 11 bases align to TRBD2. After removal of 0 bases from V and 0 bases from J, the junction contained 7 bases not matched to a gene. Germline-derived CDR1 and CDR2 are LGHNA and YNFKEQ. This CDR3 is built from 18 residues. In nucleotides, the CDR3 is TGTGCCAGCAGCCAAGATGTCCCTACTAGCGGGAGCTCCTACGAGCAGTACGTC. Translating gives CASSQDVPTSGSSYEQYV.

This chain links TRBV5-6 with TRBJ1-6; TRBD1 matches at 10 bases. After removal of 3 bases from V and 4 bases from J, the junction contained 7 bases not matched to a gene. Germline V gene lookup returns CDR1 SGHDT and CDR2 YYEEEE. The CDR3 runs 17 residues. The DNA for the CDR3 is TGTGCCAGCAGCTCCCCGGGACAGGGGTCGTATAATTCACCCCTCCACTTT. Translated, it gives CASSSPGQGSYNSPLHF.

The J gene is TRBJ2-1, the V gene TRBV18; 9 nucleotides align to TRBD1. This CDR3 is built from 14 residues. The V gene's germline CDR1 is KGHSH and CDR2 LQKENI. V dropped 3 bases and J dropped 12; count of bases not matched to a gene: 9. CDR3 protein: CASSPGQGSTGQFF. CDR3 bases: TGTGCCAGCTCACCGGGACAGGGTTCAACTGGGCAGTTCTTC.

The J gene is TRBJ2-1, the V gene TRBV28; TRBD2 agrees at 9 bases. Unmatched junction bases numbered 13, after V lost 5 bases and J lost 2 bases. Looked up from germline, CDR1 is MDHEN and CDR2 is SYDVKM. The CDR3 covers 18 residues. DNA of the CDR3: TGTGCCAGCAGTGTAATCGCGGGCGGGAGGGCGACCTACAATGAGCAGTTCTTC. This translates into CASSVIAGGRATYNEQFF.

V and J are TRBV6-6 and TRBJ1-5; 8 bases align to TRBD1. The CDR3 runs to 18 residues. In germline, CDR1 is MNHNY, CDR2 SVGAGI (reference sequence). Unmatched junction bases numbered 12, after V lost 5 bases and J lost 0 bases. In nucleotides, the CDR3 is TGTGCCAGCAGTCCAGGACAGGGAATGAGATTTAGCAATCAGCCCCAGCATTTT. Its translation is CASSPGQGMRFSNQPQHF.

V is TRBV29-1 and J is TRBJ1-1, with 9 bases aligning to TRBD1. V lost 4 bases, J lost 0 bases, and 12 bases stayed unmatched. The CDR3 covers 17 residues. Germline V gene sequence: CDR1 SQVTM, CDR2 ANQGSEA. The CDR3 here is CSVGGTGSSSMNTEAFF. CDR3 in DNA: TGCAGCGTTGGCGGGACAGGGTCTAGCAGTATGAACACTGAAGCTTTCTTT.

This chain connects TRBV9 to TRBJ2-3; D uncertain. Per the germline V gene, CDR1 is SGDLS and CDR2 is YYNGEE. Trimming shortened V by 3 bases and J by 1 base, and 12 bases separated the two germline ends. This CDR3 spans 15 amino acids. The CDR3 bases are TGTGCCAGCAGCGCCAAAGCCGAACGCACAGATACGCAGTATTTT. This encodes CASSAKAERTDTQYF.

The rearrangement joins TRBV7-2 to TRBJ1-5, with unresolved D. Germline CDR1 is SGHTA and CDR2 is FQGNSA. The CDR3 is made up of 15 amino acids. The V end lost 6 bases, the J end lost 0 bases, and 12 bases lay between the germline ends. CDR3 sequence reads: CASSLAPNSNQPQHF. The CDR3 nucleotides read TGTGCCAGCAGTCTAGCACCAAATAGCAATCAGCCCCAGCATTTT.

CDR3 DNA sequence: TGCGCCAGCGGGTATAACAGGGCTTCACCCCTCCACTTT. Amino acid sequence: CASGYNRASPLHF. The rearrangement links TRBV23-1 to TRBJ1-6; maybe TRBD1 (6 bases). TRBV23-1 is annotated as an ORF whose role is uncertain. The CDR3 is 13 amino acids. Trimming took off 8 bases at V and 9 bases at J, with 14 bases between the two ends.

The chain employs TRBV5-4 and TRBJ1-1, with D perhaps TRBD1 (5 bases). Germline V gene lookup returns CDR1 SGHNT and CDR2 YYREEE (reference sequence). CDR3 length equals 14 residues. Trimming pared 0 bases from V and 5 bases from J, leaving 11 bases between. CDR3 residues: CASSLELRGTEAFF. The CDR3 coding sequence is TGTGCCAGCAGCTTGGAACTCCGGGGGACTGAAGCTTTCTTT.